This T cell receptor (beta chain) was recorded in a study of cytomegalovirus exposure and HLA in healthy donors. This CDR3 is built from 14 residues. From germline, CDR1 is SGHDN and CDR2 FVKESK. V gave up 5 bases and J gave up 5 bases; unmatched junction bases: 6. The PCR was carried out with 60 Vbeta primers and 13 Jbeta primers. Repertoires were generated with immunoSEQ multiplex PCR, while TCRdb's copy carries only in-frame clones and drops some. The sample has over 150,000 clones, 68% seen once. Points from the study as a whole: Most of the TCR beta V segments (in an earlier analysis) were productive either about 90% or about 30% of the time. Later analysis reportedly placed an Asian-associated ancestry cluster below the approximately 680-donor mean in N-insertions.

Remarks on this clone: Its antigen is not known.

Material: PBMCs. This sequence was found in a woman aged 40-49 years in good health and CMV-seropositive. This chain links TRBV14 with TRBJ2-5; 9 bases are shared with TRBD2. The CDR3 reads CASSVSGGRETQYF. The CDR3 region has the DNA TGTGCCAGCAGCGTAAGCGGGGGGAGGGAGACCCAGTACTTC.